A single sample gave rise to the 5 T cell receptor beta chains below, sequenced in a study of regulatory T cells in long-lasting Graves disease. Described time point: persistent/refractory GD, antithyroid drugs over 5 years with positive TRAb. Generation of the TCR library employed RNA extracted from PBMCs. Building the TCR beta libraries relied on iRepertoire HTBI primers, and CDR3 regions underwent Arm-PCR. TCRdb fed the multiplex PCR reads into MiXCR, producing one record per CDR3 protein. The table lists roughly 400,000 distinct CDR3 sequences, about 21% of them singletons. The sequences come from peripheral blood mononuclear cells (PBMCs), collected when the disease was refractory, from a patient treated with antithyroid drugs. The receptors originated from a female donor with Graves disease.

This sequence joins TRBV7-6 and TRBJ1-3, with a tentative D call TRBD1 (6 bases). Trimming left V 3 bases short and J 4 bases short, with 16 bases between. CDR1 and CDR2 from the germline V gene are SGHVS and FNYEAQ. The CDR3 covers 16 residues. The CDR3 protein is CASSLGTGTLGNTIYF. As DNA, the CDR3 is TGTGCCAGCAGCTTGGGGACCGGGACACTGGGAAACACCATATATTTT.

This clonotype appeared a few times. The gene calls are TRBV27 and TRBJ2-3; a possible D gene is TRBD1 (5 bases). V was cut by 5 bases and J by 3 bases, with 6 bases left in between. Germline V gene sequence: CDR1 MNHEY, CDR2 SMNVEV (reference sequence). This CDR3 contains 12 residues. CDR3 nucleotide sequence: TGTGCCAGCAGTCAGGGTACAGATACGCAGTATTTT. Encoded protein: CASSQGTDTQYF.

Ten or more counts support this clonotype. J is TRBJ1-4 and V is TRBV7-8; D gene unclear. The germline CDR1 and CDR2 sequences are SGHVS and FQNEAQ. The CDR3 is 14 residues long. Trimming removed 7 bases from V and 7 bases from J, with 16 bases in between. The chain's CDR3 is CASTSAGSSEKLFF. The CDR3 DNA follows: TGTGCCAGCACCTCCGCGGGGTCCAGTGAAAAACTGTTTTTT.

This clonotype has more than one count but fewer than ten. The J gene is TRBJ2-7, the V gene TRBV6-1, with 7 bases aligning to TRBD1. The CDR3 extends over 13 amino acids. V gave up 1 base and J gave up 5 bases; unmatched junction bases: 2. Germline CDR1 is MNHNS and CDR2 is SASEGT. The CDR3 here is CASSEDQGDEQYF. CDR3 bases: TGTGCCAGCAGTGAAGATCAGGGGGACGAGCAGTACTTC.

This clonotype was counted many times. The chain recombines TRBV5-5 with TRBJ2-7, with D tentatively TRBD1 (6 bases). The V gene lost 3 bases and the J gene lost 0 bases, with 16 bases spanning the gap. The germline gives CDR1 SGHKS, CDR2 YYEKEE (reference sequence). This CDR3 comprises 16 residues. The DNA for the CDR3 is TGTGCCAGCAGCTCCCAGGACAGCACCTTCTCCTACGAGCAGTACTTC. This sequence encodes CASSSQDSTFSYEQYF.